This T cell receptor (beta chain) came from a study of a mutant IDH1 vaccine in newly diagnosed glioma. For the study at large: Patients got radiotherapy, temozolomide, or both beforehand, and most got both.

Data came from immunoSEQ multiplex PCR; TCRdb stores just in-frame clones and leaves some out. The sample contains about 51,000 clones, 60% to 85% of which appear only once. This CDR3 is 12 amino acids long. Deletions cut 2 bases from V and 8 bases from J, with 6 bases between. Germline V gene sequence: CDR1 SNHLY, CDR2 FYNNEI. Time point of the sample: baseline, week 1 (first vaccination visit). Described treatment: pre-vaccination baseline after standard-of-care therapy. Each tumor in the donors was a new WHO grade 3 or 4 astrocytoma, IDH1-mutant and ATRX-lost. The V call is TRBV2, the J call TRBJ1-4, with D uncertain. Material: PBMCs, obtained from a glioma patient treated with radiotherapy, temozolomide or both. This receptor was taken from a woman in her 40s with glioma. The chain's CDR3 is CASSEYDEKLFF. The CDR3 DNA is TGTGCCAGCAGTGAATACGACGAAAAACTGTTTTTT.